This record concerns one TCR beta chain sequence. Antigen specificity is unknown. These data belong to a study of cytomegalovirus exposure and HLA in healthy donors. Assay used: immunoSEQ multiplex PCR; TCRdb lists only in-frame clones, some missing. The sample yields tens of thousands of clones, 95% to 96% seen once. The CDR3 is made up of 17 amino acids. The ends lost 4 bases at V and 8 bases at J; junction bases unmatched: 14. Germline CDR1 and CDR2: SGHRS and YFSETQ. Study results and limitations: Rarity marked most TCR sequences, yet some public TCRs occurred in many donors. Using the classifier, cytomegalovirus status was reportedly diagnosed with high specificity and sensitivity.

V and J are TRBV5-1 and TRBJ1-4; 10 bases fit TRBD1. Material for sequencing was PBMCs. This TCR came from a man aged 18 to 29 in good health and CMV-seronegative. The CDR3 region is CASSEGQGLAFNEKLFF. DNA of the CDR3: TGCGCCAGCAGCGAGGGACAGGGGCTTGCCTTCAACGAAAAACTGTTTTTT.